The 11 T cell receptor beta chains below come from one sample, sequenced in a study of identical twins (dated by TCRdb to about 2016). Library creation used 5' RACE. The sequencer listed for this sample is Illumina HiSeq 2000. The raw public data were reprocessed by TCRdb itself: fastp quality trimming at Q25, MiXCR clonotype calling, in-frame beta chains only. Entries are consolidated by CDR3 protein sequence, retaining the most common genes and DNA. This sample lists roughly 230,000 distinct CDR3 sequences; roughly 8.7% were detected once. The ten biggest clones cover 3% of the sample. The data also belong to a second study, concerning yellow fever vaccine responses in identical twins.

What was sequenced was CD8+ T cells sorted from blood. The source is a woman aged 18-30 years in good health.

This clonotype has a count of ten or more. The chain is built from TRBV29-1 and TRBJ2-6; a possible D gene is TRBD1 (5 bases). Looked up from germline, CDR1 is SQVTM and CDR2 is ANQGSEA. CDR3 length equals 14 residues. V lost 4 bases and J 4 bases, leaving 11 bases between the germline ends. The CDR3 coding sequence is TGCAGCGTTGCAGGGATTGAGGGGGCCAACGTCCTGACTTTC. Translated: CSVAGIEGANVLTF.

Only a few counts were recorded for this clonotype. The chain employs TRBV28 and TRBJ2-3; tentative D call: TRBD2 (5 bases). Germline loops: CDR1 MDHEN, CDR2 SYDVKM. V was cut by 10 bases and J by 0 bases, with 17 bases left in between. The CDR3 runs to 15 residues. CDR3 amino acids: CATVGRGPSTDTQYF. For the CDR3, the DNA is TGTGCCACCGTCGGACGGGGTCCCAGCACAGATACGCAGTATTTT.

This clonotype was found a few times. The V and J genes are TRBV7-9 and TRBJ2-3; 9 nucleotides align to TRBD2. Germline V lookup: CDR1 SEHNR, CDR2 FQNEAQ (reference sequence). With V trimmed by 5 bases and J by 2 bases, 8 bases remained unmatched. This CDR3 has 16 residues. Here the CDR3 reads CASSPLSGRDTDTQYF. In DNA, the CDR3 is TGTGCCAGCAGCCCCCTTAGCGGGAGAGACACAGATACGCAGTATTTT. The whole variable domain, remainder taken from reference TRBV7-9 and TRBJ2-3, is DTGVSQNPRHKITKRGQNVTFRCDPISEHNRLYWYRQTLGQGPEFLTYFQNEAQLEKSRLLSDRFSAERPKGSFSTLEIQRTEQGDSAMYLCASSPLSGRDTDTQYFGPGTRLTVL.

In its sample, this clonotype was seen a few times. This chain connects TRBV19 to TRBJ2-5; TRBD1 is a possible D gene (5 bases). Germline CDR1 and CDR2: LNHDA and SQIVND (reference sequence). The ends were cut back, 8 bases at V and 5 bases at J, with 21 bases in the middle. The CDR3 is 15 amino acids. CDR3 in amino acids: CASGPGAVHGETQYF. In DNA, the CDR3 is TGTGCCAGTGGCCCTGGGGCGGTTCACGGCGAGACCCAGTACTTC. Complete variable domain (other parts from reference TRBV19 and TRBJ2-5): DGGITQSPKYLFRKEGQNVTLSCEQNLNHDAMYWYRQDPGQGLRLIYYSQIVNDFQKGDIAEGYSVSREKKESFPLTVTSAQKNPTAFYLCASGPGAVHGETQYFGPGTRLLVL.

This clonotype came up a few times. V and J are TRBV7-6 and TRBJ2-1, with D possibly matching TRBD2 (5 bases). Per germline, CDR1 SGHVS and CDR2 FNYEAQ. V lost 5 bases, J lost 1 base, and 18 bases lay in between. The CDR3 length is 17 residues. In DNA, the CDR3 is TGTGCCAGCAGCCCCGGCGGGTATAGTTATTCCTACAATGAGCAGTTCTTC. The encoded protein is CASSPGGYSYSYNEQFF. Drawing the rest from reference TRBV7-6 and TRBJ2-1, the complete variable domain is GAGVSQSPRYKVTKRGQDVALRCDPISGHVSLYWYRQALGQGPEFLTYFNYEAQQDKSGLPNDRFSAERPEGSISTLTIQRTEQRDSAMYRCASSPGGYSYSYNEQFFGPGTRLTVL.

V and J are TRBV4-3 and TRBJ2-3; D gene unclear. Germline V gene lookup returns CDR1 LGHNA and CDR2 YSLEER. The CDR3 runs to 17 residues. V lost 2 bases and J lost 2, with 17 bases in between. The CDR3 loop reads CASSQFPPGGTTDTQYF. The CDR3 DNA reads as TGCGCCAGCAGCCAATTCCCCCCCGGCGGAACCACAGATACGCAGTATTTT.

The V call is TRBV20-1, the J call TRBJ2-3; D perhaps matches TRBD1 (5 bases). The CDR3 sequence is 14 residues long. Trimming pared 1 base from V and 1 base from J, leaving 9 bases between. CDR1 is DFQATT, CDR2 SNEGSKA, per germline (reference sequence). CDR3 DNA: TGCAGTGCTAGAGTTGTCAGGGGCACAGATACGCAGTATTTT. Translation: CSARVVRGTDTQYF.

This clonotype was counted at least ten times. The rearrangement uses TRBV10-3 and TRBJ2-7; the D gene is possibly TRBD2 (6 bases). The CDR3 extends over 12 amino acids. Trimming removed 10 bases from V and 2 bases from J, with 12 bases in between. Germline values: CDR1 ENHRY, CDR2 SYGVKD. CDR3 DNA: TGTGCCACCCGACTAGATCCCTACGAGCAGTACTTC. Its protein is CATRLDPYEQYF.

This clonotype was seen repeatedly, ten times or more. V and J are TRBV4-1 and TRBJ2-1; D gene unclear. The V end lost 4 bases, the J end lost 6 bases, and 10 bases lay between the germline ends. CDR1 MGHRA and CDR2 YSYEKL come from the germline V gene. The CDR3 length is 13 residues. CDR3 bases: TGCGCCAGCAGCCCCGACCTCGGCAATGAGCAGTTCTTC. This encodes CASSPDLGNEQFF.

This clonotype has more than one count but fewer than ten. J is TRBJ1-2 and V is TRBV2, with D possibly being TRBD1 (5 bases). Trimming left V 4 bases short and J 4 bases short, with 13 bases between. CDR1 SNHLY and CDR2 FYNNEI come from the germline V gene. The CDR3 length is 14 residues. The CDR3 DNA sequence: TGTGCCAGCAGTGGGGTGGAGGGGAGCTATGGCTACACCTTC. This codes for CASSGVEGSYGYTF. The variable domain in full, completed from reference TRBV2 and TRBJ1-2, reads EPEVTQTPSHQVTQMGQEVILRCVPISNHLYFYWYRQILGQKVEFLVSFYNNEISEKSEIFDDQFSVERPDGSNFTLKIRSTKLEDSAMYFCASSGVEGSYGYTFGSGTRLTVV.

In its sample, this clonotype was seen a few times. The V gene is TRBV3-1, the J gene TRBJ2-5, with 7 bases matching TRBD2. V shed 0 bases, J shed 2 bases, and the junction held 0 bases outside the gene matches. Germline CDR1 is LGHDT and CDR2 is YNNKEL (reference sequence). CDR3 length equals 14 residues. The CDR3 nucleotides are TGTGCCAGCAGCCAAGAAGCGGGGCAAGAGACCCAGTACTTC. It yields the protein CASSQEAGQETQYF.